The present entry profiles one TCR beta chain with its context. Sequencing used immunoSEQ multiplex PCR; TCRdb keeps in-frame clones, though not all of them. The table lists 80,000 to 95,000 clones, 86% of them singletons. The J segment lost 5 bases and the V segment lost 5 bases, leaving 8 bases of the junction unmatched. Germline assignment: CDR1 LNHNV and CDR2 YYDKDF (reference sequence). The CDR3 has 16 residues. This specimen comes from a study of blood T cell repertoires in COVID-19. Sequencing was done on a sample of peripheral blood. The chain joins TRBV15 to TRBJ2-5, with TRBD2 matching over 13 bases. This clonotype was sampled from a man aged 50 to 60 with active or convalescent COVID-19. The CDR3 DNA is TGTGCCACCAGCGGCCAGACTAGCGGGGGGCTGGAGACCCAGTACTTC. Its protein is CATSGQTSGGLETQYF.